These 5 T cell receptor beta chains came from one sample sequenced in a study of beta chain features in type 1 diabetes (dated by TCRdb to between 2018 and 2020). Study-wide conclusions, independent of this receptor: In all four CD4+ subsets, TCRB CDR3 length was moderately but significantly shorter in type 1 diabetes patients.

Their cognate antigens are unknown. The method behind the library was the immunoSEQ multiplex PCR assay. The entire amount of isolated RNA was reverse transcribed using the High Capacity cDNA Reverse Transcription Kit, so the sequenced TCRB transcripts were expressed ones. TCRdb stores this immuneACCESS table with in-frame sequences only. Part of the clones is absent; in the studies checked, under half of the shortfall reflects unresolved V genes, and no reason is known for the rest. This sample is represented by about 640,000 clones; around 12% of them were singletons. Together, the top ten hold around 0.12% of the sample. Sequenced material: naive CD4+ T cells from blood. The cell subset or site label of this sample denotes: true naive CD4+ T cells. The receptors were sampled from a man between 25 and 39 years old with type 1 diabetes.

The V and J genes are TRBV6-5 and TRBJ2-7; D perhaps matches TRBD1 (6 bases). The CDR3 is made up of 15 amino acids. V was shortened by 6 bases and J by 6 bases, with 21 bases between the two germline ends. CDR1 and CDR2 from the germline V gene are MNHEY and SVGAGI. CDR3 nucleotides: TGTGCCAGCAGCCTACAGGGTCCGTTGGCCGGCGAGCAGTACTTC. It yields the protein CASSLQGPLAGEQYF.

This clone was seen only a few times. V gene TRBV5-1 combines with J gene TRBJ2-2, with 8 bases lining up with TRBD1. In germline, CDR1 is SGHRS, CDR2 YFSETQ. J lost 6 bases, V lost 0 bases, and 4 bases had no gene match. This CDR3 has 15 residues. CDR3 nucleotide sequence: TGCGCCAGCAGCTTGGAGACAGGGGTAGCCGGGGAGCTGTTTTTT. This sequence encodes CASSLETGVAGELFF.

This clone has only a few counts. The chain links TRBV5-4 to TRBJ1-6; no clear D. Deletions cut 4 bases from V and 9 bases from J, with 14 bases between. This CDR3 is built from 14 residues. Germline CDR1 is SGHNT and CDR2 is YYREEE (reference sequence). The CDR3 sequence: CASSPRELGSPLHF. DNA for the CDR3: TGTGCCAGCAGCCCAAGGGAGTTAGGTTCACCCCTCCACTTT.

This chain joins TRBV7-2 and TRBJ1-3; tentatively, D is TRBD1 (6 bases). The CDR3 contains 14 residues. With 1 base removed from V and 4 bases from J, the gap between germline ends came to 8 bases. Germline-derived CDR1 and CDR2 are SGHTA and FQGNSA. CDR3 sequence: CASSLVGGGNTIYF. In DNA, the CDR3 is TGTGCCAGCAGCTTAGTGGGGGGCGGAAACACCATATATTTT.

This clone was picked up a small number of times. The chain carries TRBV30 and TRBJ1-2; D remains ambiguous. The germline CDR1 and CDR2 sequences are GTSNPN and SVGIG (reference sequence). Trimming left V 2 bases short and J 2 bases short, with 15 bases between. The CDR3 loop spans 15 amino acids. The CDR3 coding sequence is TGTGCCTGGAGTCCTCTGTCGGCGGGAAACTATGGCTACACCTTC. It codes for CAWSPLSAGNYGYTF.